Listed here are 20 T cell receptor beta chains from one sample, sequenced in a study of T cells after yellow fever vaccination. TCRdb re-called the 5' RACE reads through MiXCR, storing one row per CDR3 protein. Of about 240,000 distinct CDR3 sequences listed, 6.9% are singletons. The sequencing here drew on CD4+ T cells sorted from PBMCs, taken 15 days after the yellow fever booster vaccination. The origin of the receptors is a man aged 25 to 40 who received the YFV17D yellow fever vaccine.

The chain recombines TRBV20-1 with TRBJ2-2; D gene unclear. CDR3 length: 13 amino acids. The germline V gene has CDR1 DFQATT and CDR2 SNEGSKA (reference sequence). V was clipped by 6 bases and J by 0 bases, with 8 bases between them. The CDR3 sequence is CSAKRTNTGELFF. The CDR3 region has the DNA TGCAGTGCGAAGAGGACGAACACCGGGGAGCTGTTTTTT.

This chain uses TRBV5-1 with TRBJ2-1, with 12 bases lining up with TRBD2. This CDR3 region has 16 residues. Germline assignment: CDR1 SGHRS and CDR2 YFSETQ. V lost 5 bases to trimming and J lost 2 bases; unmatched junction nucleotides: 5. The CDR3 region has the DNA TGCGCCAGCAGTCATAGGACTAGCGGGACCTACAATGAGCAGTTCTTC. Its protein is CASSHRTSGTYNEQFF.

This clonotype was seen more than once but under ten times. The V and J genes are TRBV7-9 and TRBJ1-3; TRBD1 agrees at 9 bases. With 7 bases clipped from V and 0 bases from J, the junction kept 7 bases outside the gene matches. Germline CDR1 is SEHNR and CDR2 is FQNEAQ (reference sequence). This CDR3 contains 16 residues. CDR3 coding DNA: TGTGCCAGCACGAGGGGGACAGGGCGCTCTGGAAACACCATATATTTT. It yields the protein CASTRGTGRSGNTIYF.

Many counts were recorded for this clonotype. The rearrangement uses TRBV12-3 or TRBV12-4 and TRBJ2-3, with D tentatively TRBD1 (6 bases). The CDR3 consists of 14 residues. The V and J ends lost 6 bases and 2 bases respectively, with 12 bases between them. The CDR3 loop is CASSRDTITDTQYF. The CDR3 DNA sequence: TGTGCCAGCAGCCGGGACACGATCACAGATACGCAGTATTTT.

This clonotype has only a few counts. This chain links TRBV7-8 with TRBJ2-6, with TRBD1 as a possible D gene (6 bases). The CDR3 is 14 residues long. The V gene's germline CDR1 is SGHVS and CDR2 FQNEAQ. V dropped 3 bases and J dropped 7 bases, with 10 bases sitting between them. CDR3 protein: CASSFYRAANVLTF. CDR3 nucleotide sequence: TGTGCCAGCAGCTTCTACAGGGCAGCCAACGTCCTGACTTTC.

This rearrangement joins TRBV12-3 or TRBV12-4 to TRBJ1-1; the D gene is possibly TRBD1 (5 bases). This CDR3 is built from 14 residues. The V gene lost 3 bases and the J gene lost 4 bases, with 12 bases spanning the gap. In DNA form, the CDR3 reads TGTGCCAGCAGTTTCATCCGGGGGGTCACTGAAGCTTTCTTT. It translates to CASSFIRGVTEAFF.

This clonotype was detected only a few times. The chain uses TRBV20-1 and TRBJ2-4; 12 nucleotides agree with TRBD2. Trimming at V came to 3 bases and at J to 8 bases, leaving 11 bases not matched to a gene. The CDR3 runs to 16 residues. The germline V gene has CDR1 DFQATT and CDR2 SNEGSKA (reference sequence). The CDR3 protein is CSASQLLAGGSYIQYF. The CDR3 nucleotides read TGCAGTGCTAGTCAACTACTAGCGGGAGGATCTTACATTCAGTACTTC.

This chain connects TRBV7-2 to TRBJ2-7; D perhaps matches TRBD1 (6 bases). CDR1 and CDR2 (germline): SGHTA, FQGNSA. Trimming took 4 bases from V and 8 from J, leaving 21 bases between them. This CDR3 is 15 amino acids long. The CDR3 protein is CASSSTTGFDTKQYF. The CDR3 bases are TGTGCCAGCAGCTCAACGACAGGTTTTGATACGAAGCAGTACTTC.

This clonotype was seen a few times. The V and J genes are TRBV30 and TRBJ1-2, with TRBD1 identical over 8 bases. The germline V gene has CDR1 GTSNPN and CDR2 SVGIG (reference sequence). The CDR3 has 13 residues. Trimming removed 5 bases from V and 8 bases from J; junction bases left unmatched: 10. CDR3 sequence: CAWVRQGTGGYTF. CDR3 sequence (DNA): TGTGCCTGGGTTAGACAGGGGACGGGCGGCTACACCTTC.

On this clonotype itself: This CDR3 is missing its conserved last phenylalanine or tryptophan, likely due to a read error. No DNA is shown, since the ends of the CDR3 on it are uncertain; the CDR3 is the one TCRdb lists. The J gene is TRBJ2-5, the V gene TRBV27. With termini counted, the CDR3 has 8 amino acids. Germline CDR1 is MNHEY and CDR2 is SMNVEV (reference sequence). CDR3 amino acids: CASREYSL.

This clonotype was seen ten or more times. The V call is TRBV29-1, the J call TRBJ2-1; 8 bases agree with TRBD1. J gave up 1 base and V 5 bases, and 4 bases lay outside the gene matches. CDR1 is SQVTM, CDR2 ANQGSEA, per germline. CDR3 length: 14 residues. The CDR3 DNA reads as TGCAGCGTTAGAACAGGGGGATCCTACAATGAGCAGTTCTTC. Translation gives CSVRTGGSYNEQFF.

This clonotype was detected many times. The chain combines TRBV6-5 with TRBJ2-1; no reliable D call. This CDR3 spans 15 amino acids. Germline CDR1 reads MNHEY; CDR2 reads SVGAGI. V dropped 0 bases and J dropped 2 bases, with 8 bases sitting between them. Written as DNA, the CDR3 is TGTGCCAGCAGTTACTCCGGTAGCACCTACAATGAGCAGTTCTTC. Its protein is CASSYSGSTYNEQFF.

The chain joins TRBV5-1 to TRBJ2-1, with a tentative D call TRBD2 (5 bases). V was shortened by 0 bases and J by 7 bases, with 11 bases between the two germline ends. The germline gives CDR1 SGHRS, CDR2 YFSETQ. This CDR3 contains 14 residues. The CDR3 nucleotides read TGCGCCAGCAGCTTGGGAGGGCCTTTGAATGAGCAGTTCTTC. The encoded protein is CASSLGGPLNEQFF.

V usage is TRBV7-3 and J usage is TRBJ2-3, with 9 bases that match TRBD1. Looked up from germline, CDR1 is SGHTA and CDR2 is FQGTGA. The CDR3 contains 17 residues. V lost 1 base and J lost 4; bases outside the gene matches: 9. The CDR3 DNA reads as TGTGCCAGCAGCTTAATTCCGGGACAGGGAGGCTCAGATACGCAGTATTTT. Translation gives CASSLIPGQGGSDTQYF.

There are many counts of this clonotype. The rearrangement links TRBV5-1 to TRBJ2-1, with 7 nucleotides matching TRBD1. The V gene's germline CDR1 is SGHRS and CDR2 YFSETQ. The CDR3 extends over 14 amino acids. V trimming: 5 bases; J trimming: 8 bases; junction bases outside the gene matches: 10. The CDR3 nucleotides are TGCGCCAGCAGTCAGGACAGGCCTGGGGATGAGCAGTTCTTC. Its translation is CASSQDRPGDEQFF. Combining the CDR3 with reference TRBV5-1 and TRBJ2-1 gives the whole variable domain KAGVTQTPRYLIKTRGQQVTLSCSPISGHRSVSWYQQTPGQGLQFLFEYFSETQRNKGNFPGRFSGRQFSNSRSEMNVSTLELGDSALYLCASSQDRPGDEQFFGPGTRLTVL.

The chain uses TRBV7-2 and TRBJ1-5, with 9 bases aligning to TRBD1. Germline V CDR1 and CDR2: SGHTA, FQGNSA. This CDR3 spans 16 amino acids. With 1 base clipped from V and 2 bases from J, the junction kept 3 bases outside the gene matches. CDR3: CASSLGDRVGNQPQHF. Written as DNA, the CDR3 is TGTGCCAGCAGCTTAGGGGACAGGGTTGGCAATCAGCCCCAGCATTTT.

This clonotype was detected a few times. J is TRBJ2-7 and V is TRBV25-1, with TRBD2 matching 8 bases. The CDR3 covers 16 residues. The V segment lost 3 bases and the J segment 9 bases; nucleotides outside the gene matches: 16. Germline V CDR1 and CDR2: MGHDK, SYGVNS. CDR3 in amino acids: CASSDRFNGRGHWQYF. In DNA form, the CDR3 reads TGTGCCAGCAGTGATCGGTTTAACGGGAGGGGACACTGGCAGTACTTC.

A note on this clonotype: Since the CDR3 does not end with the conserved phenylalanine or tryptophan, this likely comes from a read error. Written as DNA, the CDR3 is TGTGCCAGCAGCTTACCTGGAAATCAGCCCCAGCATTTA. Encoded protein: CASSLPGNQPQHL. J is TRBJ1-5 and V is TRBV7-2; D is unresolved. V was trimmed by 2 bases and J by 4 bases, leaving 6 bases between them. This CDR3 comprises 13 residues. Germline V gene lookup returns CDR1 SGHTA and CDR2 FQGNSA.

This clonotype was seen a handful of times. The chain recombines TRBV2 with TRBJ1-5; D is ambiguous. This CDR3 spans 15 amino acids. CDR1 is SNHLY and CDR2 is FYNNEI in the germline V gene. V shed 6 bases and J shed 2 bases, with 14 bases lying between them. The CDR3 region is CASRANSMGNQPQHF. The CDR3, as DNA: TGTGCCAGCAGGGCGAACAGTATGGGCAATCAGCCCCAGCATTTT.

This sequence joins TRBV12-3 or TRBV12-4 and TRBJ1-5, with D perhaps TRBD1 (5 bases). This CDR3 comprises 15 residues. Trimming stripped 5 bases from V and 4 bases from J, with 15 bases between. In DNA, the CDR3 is TGTGCCAGCAGTCTGGGACCTCCCCGAAATCAGCCCCAGCATTTT. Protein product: CASSLGPPRNQPQHF.